Listed below are T cell receptor beta chains from one sample, sequenced in a study of blood T cell repertoires in COVID-19. Only in-frame clones appear in the TCRdb table, and some are missing; sequencing was by immunoSEQ multiplex PCR. Of 80,000 or so clones in the sample, 75% to 95% were seen once. The source material was peripheral blood. These receptors were collected from a woman aged 45-65 years in a cohort sampled during active COVID-19. CDR3s include the opening cysteine and the closing phenylalanine or tryptophan. Fields, in order: J gene, V gene, clone size, D gene, CDR3 protein, CDR3 DNA. A D gene is named only where the DNA matches it firmly. Clone size appears in some rows only: once, few, many, or a class for an expanded clone.

>TRBJ2-7|TRBV12-3/TRBV12-4|.|.
CASSPSGGDEQYF
TGTGCCAGCAGCCCTTCTGGGGGCGACGAGCAGTACTTC
>TRBJ2-7|TRBV28|once|TRBD2
CASSLQRQRGYEQYF
TGTGCCAGCAGTTTACAGCGGCAGCGGGGGTACGAGCAGTACTTC
>TRBJ2-7|TRBV7-9|once|TRBD1
CASSGTGPYEQYF
TGTGCCAGCAGCGGGACAGGTCCCTACGAGCAGTACTTC
>TRBJ1-4|TRBV5-1|.|.
CASSSSSGDGEKLFF
TGCGCCAGCAGCTCCTCGTCGGGGGATGGTGAAAAACTGTTTTTT
>TRBJ2-2|TRBV28|.|.
CASNIGTPNTGELFF
TGTGCCAGCAACATAGGGACACCGAACACCGGGGAGCTGTTTTTT
>TRBJ2-7|TRBV5-1|once|.
CASRQGFGGEQYF
TGCGCCAGCAGGCAAGGCTTCGGGGGTGAGCAGTACTTC
>TRBJ1-6|TRBV18|.|.
CASSPYSLGSSYNSPLHF
TGTGCCAGCTCACCATACAGTCTGGGCAGCTCCTATAATTCACCCCTCCACTTT
>TRBJ2-1|TRBV20-1|once|TRBD2
CSASGLPGGQFF
TGCAGTGCTAGTGGGCTCCCGGGGGGACAGTTCTTC
>TRBJ1-2|TRBV15|.|.
CATSRNNNRFYGYTF
TGTGCCACCAGCAGAAATAATAACAGGTTCTATGGCTACACCTTC
>TRBJ1-4|TRBV18|once|.
CASSPSTGGEKLFF
TGTGCCAGCTCACCCAGCACAGGCGGTGAAAAACTGTTTTTT
>TRBJ1-5|TRBV6-1|.|TRBD1
CASSEPPGQGGAPQHF
TGTGCCAGCAGTGAACCCCCGGGACAGGGCGGCGCGCCCCAGCATTTT
>TRBJ2-7|TRBV23-1|.|.
CASSQSTSVAGEQYF
TGCGCCAGCAGTCAATCTACCAGCGTCGCGGGCGAGCAGTACTTC
>TRBJ1-1|TRBV19|.|.
CASRTTVNTEAFF
TGTGCCAGTAGGACTACAGTGAACACTGAAGCTTTCTTT
>TRBJ2-7|TRBV18|.|.
CASSPPVGYEQYF
TGTGCCAGCTCACCACCGGTCGGGTATGAGCAGTACTTC
>TRBJ1-5|TRBV7-2|.|TRBD1
CASSPLDRGMWGNQPQHF
TGTGCCAGCAGCCCTCTGGACAGGGGAATGTGGGGCAATCAGCCCCAGCATTTT
>TRBJ2-1|TRBV5-1|.|.
CASSPTSQRANEQFF
TGCGCCAGCAGCCCGACTAGTCAAAGGGCCAATGAGCAGTTCTTC
>TRBJ1-5|TRBV27|.|.
CASSFTASGNQPQHF
TGTGCCAGCAGTTTCACGGCATCGGGAAATCAGCCCCAGCATTTT
>TRBJ2-1|TRBV3-1/TRBV3-2|.|TRBD1
CASSPRDSYNEQFF
TGTGCCAGCAGCCCTCGGGACAGCTACAATGAGCAGTTCTTC
>TRBJ1-5|TRBV27|few|TRBD1
CASRRTGGIQPQHF
TGTGCCAGCAGGAGGACAGGGGGCATTCAGCCCCAGCATTTT
>TRBJ2-1|TRBV7-2|.|TRBD2
CASSLDASGGYNEQFF
TGTGCCAGCAGCTTAGATGCTAGCGGGGGCTACAATGAGCAGTTCTTC
>TRBJ2-3|TRBV4-1|.|TRBD1
CASSPPGQGTDTQYF
TGCGCCAGCAGCCCGCCCGGACAGGGCACAGATACGCAGTATTTT
>TRBJ1-2|TRBV5-1|.|TRBD1
CASSIGTGGVGGYTF
TGCGCCAGCAGCATTGGGACAGGGGGCGTCGGTGGCTACACCTTC
>TRBJ2-1|TRBV7-6|.|.
CASSLVSAGSYNEQFF
TGTGCCAGCAGCTTAGTCTCGGCAGGATCCTACAATGAGCAGTTCTTC
>TRBJ1-6|TRBV7-9|few|.
CASSRREGGSPLHF
TGTGCCAGCAGCCGCCGAGAAGGGGGTTCACCCCTCCACTTT
>TRBJ2-5|TRBV6-1|once|.
CASRTAQETQYF
TGTGCCAGCCGGACAGCACAAGAGACCCAGTACTTC
>TRBJ2-7|TRBV18|.|.
CASSQQGYEQYF
TGTGCCAGCTCACAACAGGGCTACGAGCAGTACTTC
>TRBJ2-3|TRBV18|.|TRBD2
CASSLGLASTDTQYF
TGTGCCAGCTCACTCGGACTAGCAAGCACAGATACGCAGTATTTT